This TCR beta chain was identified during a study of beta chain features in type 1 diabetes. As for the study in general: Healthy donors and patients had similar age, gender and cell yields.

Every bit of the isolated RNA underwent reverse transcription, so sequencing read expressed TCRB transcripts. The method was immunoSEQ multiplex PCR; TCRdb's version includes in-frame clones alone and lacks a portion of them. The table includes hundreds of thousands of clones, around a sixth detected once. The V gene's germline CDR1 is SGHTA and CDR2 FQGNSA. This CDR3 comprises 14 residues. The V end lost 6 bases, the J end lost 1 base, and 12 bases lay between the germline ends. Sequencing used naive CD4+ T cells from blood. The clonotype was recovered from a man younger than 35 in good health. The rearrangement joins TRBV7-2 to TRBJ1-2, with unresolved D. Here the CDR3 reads CASRRAGGNYGYTF. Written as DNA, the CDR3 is TGTGCCAGCAGGAGGGCAGGAGGTAACTATGGCTACACCTTC.